The 26 T cell receptor beta chains given below trace back to one sample, sequenced in a study of blood T cell repertoires in COVID-19. The assay was immunoSEQ multiplex PCR, and TCRdb's table has in-frame clones only and misses some. Among approximately 350,000 clones listed, around nine tenths were seen once. Input material: peripheral blood. These receptors all stem from a woman in her 70s with COVID-19, enrolled during active disease.

The rearrangement joins TRBV2 to TRBJ1-1; TRBD1 agrees at 7 bases. V was pared by 4 bases and J by 0 bases, with 2 bases of the junction left unmatched. Germline V gives CDR1 SNHLY, CDR2 FYNNEI. The CDR3 spans 14 residues. The CDR3 is CASSVGQMNTEAFF. For the CDR3, the DNA is TGTGCCAGCAGTGTGGGACAGATGAACACTGAAGCTTTCTTT.

This sequence joins TRBV4-1 and TRBJ2-5, with 10 positions matching TRBD2. J was trimmed by 4 bases and V by 0 bases; bases with no gene match: 14. Germline CDR1 and CDR2: MGHRA and YSYEKL. The CDR3 totals 19 residues. The CDR3 here is CASSQDRGSGGPRGETQYF. In nucleotides, the CDR3 is TGCGCCAGCAGCCAAGATCGAGGTAGCGGGGGGCCCAGGGGAGAGACCCAGTACTTC.

The chain combines TRBV24-1 with TRBJ2-7; D may be TRBD1 (5 bases). Germline V gene sequence: CDR1 KGHDR, CDR2 SFDVKD. The CDR3 covers 15 residues. V lost 2 bases to trimming and J lost 3 bases, with 13 bases between them. CDR3 sequence reads: CATSDSMTDGYEQYF. As DNA, the CDR3 is TGTGCCACCAGTGATTCAATGACAGACGGCTACGAGCAGTACTTC.

The chain is built from TRBV11-3 and TRBJ1-4, with 10 bases matching TRBD1. Germline CDR1 reads SGHNT; CDR2 reads YENEEA. This CDR3 spans 13 amino acids. After removal of 5 bases from V and 7 bases from J, the junction contained 1 base not matched to a gene. CDR3 sequence reads: CASSRTGGEKLFF. The CDR3 coding sequence is TGTGCCAGCAGCAGGACAGGGGGTGAAAAACTGTTTTTT.

For this clone: The same CDR3 can be traced to other DNA sequences in this sample. The V call is TRBV5-1, the J call TRBJ1-1; 7 bases are a match to TRBD1. CDR3 length: 15 amino acids. In germline, CDR1 is SGHRS, CDR2 YFSETQ. J was trimmed by 1 base and V by 1 base; bases with no gene match: 4. DNA for the CDR3: TGCGCCAGCAGCTTGAGGACAGGCGGGAACACTGAAGCTTTCTTT. Its protein is CASSLRTGGNTEAFF.

The chain couples TRBV27 to TRBJ2-1; TRBD1 matches 9 bases. From germline, CDR1 is MNHEY and CDR2 SMNVEV (reference sequence). V shed 8 bases and J 4 bases; nucleotides not matched to a gene: 3. The CDR3 is 13 amino acids. CDR3 nucleotides: TGTGCCAGCCGGGACAGGGAGTACAATGAGCAGTTCTTC. Amino acid sequence: CASRDREYNEQFF.

This chain connects TRBV4-1 to TRBJ2-3, with 8 bases identical to TRBD2. Germline trimming cut 2 bases from V and 4 bases from J; bases unmatched to any gene: 5. This CDR3 is 15 amino acids long. Germline V gene data show CDR1 as MGHRA and CDR2 as YSYEKL. CDR3 nucleotide sequence: TGCGCCAGCAGCCAATGGGGGACTAGTTCAGATACGCAGTATTTT. It yields the protein CASSQWGTSSDTQYF.

This clone was counted only a few times. Here the CDR3 DNA reads TGTGCCAGCAGTGTCGGGTACGAGCAGTACTTC. This sequence encodes CASSVGYEQYF. The chain joins TRBV2 to TRBJ2-7; D is ambiguous. CDR3 length equals 11 residues. The V end lost 4 bases, the J end lost 4 bases, and 5 bases lay between the germline ends. Germline V CDR1 and CDR2: SNHLY, FYNNEI. Full variable domain (missing parts from reference TRBV2 and TRBJ2-7): EPEVTQTPSHQVTQMGQEVILRCVPISNHLYFYWYRQILGQKVEFLVSFYNNEISEKSEIFDDQFSVERPDGSNFTLKIRSTKLEDSAMYFCASSVGYEQYFGPGTRLTVT.

The gene calls are TRBV3-1 (or the pseudogene TRBV3-2) and TRBJ1-1; no definite D call. Trimming stripped 4 bases from V and 1 base from J, with 10 bases between. This CDR3 has 14 amino acids. Germline loops: CDR1 LGHDT, CDR2 YNNKEL (reference sequence). The CDR3 sequence is CASSRVNGNTEAFF. The CDR3 DNA sequence: TGTGCCAGCAGCCGAGTCAACGGGAACACTGAAGCTTTCTTT.

The chain is built from TRBV5-4 and TRBJ1-2, with TRBD1 matching over 9 bases. The CDR3 covers 16 residues. The germline V gene encodes CDR1 SGHNT and CDR2 YYREEE (reference sequence). The V and J ends lost 7 bases and 0 bases, in that order; junction bases with no gene match: 10. In DNA form, the CDR3 reads TGTGCCAGCGGCCGGGACAGGGAAGATGCTAACTATGGCTACACCTTC. This encodes CASGRDREDANYGYTF.

This rearrangement joins TRBV6-5 to TRBJ2-5, with TRBD1 matching 7 bases. CDR1 and CDR2 from the germline V gene are MNHEY and SVGAGI. The CDR3 loop spans 14 amino acids. Losses at the gene ends were 6 bases for V and 6 bases for J; bases not matched to a gene: 10. CDR3 sequence (DNA): TGTGCCAGCAGCCCCGGACAGGCCAGTCAGACCCAGTACTTC. It translates to CASSPGQASQTQYF.

The chain uses TRBV19 and TRBJ1-6; 12 bases are a match to TRBD1. Trimming removed 10 bases from V and 9 bases from J; junction bases left unmatched: 4. The CDR3 runs to 13 residues. Per the germline V gene, CDR1 is LNHDA and CDR2 is SQIVND (reference sequence). The CDR3 DNA reads TGTGCCACCTGGGACAGGGGGCCTTCACCCCTCCACTTT. This gives the protein CATWDRGPSPLHF.

The chain combines TRBV7-9 with TRBJ1-2, with 10 nucleotides matching TRBD1. The V gene's germline CDR1 is SEHNR and CDR2 FQNEAQ (reference sequence). This CDR3 region has 15 residues. The V and J ends lost 1 base and 4 bases, in that order; junction bases with no gene match: 3. The CDR3, as DNA: TGTGCCAGCAGCTTAGGCGGGACAGGGGTCTATGGCTACACCTTC. Residues: CASSLGGTGVYGYTF.

This rearrangement joins TRBV13 to TRBJ1-4, with TRBD1 matching over 7 bases. The CDR3 covers 13 residues. Germline V CDR1 and CDR2: PRHDT, FYEKMQ (reference sequence). V dropped 4 bases and J dropped 8; count of bases not matched to a gene: 4. CDR3 protein: CASSSGGREKLFF. In nucleotides, the CDR3 is TGTGCCAGCAGCTCAGGGGGGCGCGAAAAACTGTTTTTT.

The rearrangement links TRBV30 to TRBJ2-1; D gene unclear. The CDR3 has 13 residues. V was clipped by 0 bases and J by 6 bases, with 9 bases between them. The germline CDR1 and CDR2 sequences are GTSNPN and SVGIG (reference sequence). CDR3 DNA sequence: TGTGCCTGGAGTGTGGCTGCCTTCAATGAGCAGTTCTTC. Translating it yields CAWSVAAFNEQFF.

The genes are TRBV29-1 and TRBJ2-5, with 11 bases that match TRBD2. Trimming at V came to 3 bases and at J to 5 bases, leaving 5 bases not matched to a gene. The CDR3 consists of 14 residues. Germline lookup yields CDR1 SQVTM and CDR2 ANQGSEA. The CDR3 region is CSVDEIAGGETQYF. The CDR3 DNA follows: TGCAGCGTTGATGAGATAGCGGGGGGGGAGACCCAGTACTTC.

The chain recombines TRBV14 with TRBJ2-7; 8 bases align to TRBD1. Germline lookup yields CDR1 SGHDN and CDR2 FVKESK. CDR3 length equals 17 residues. The V and J ends lost 0 bases and 7 bases, in that order; junction bases with no gene match: 14. The CDR3 DNA reads TGTGCCAGCAGCCAAGATGTATTTCCACTCAGGGGGCAAGAGCAGTACTTC. Protein: CASSQDVFPLRGQEQYF. Supplemented by reference TRBV14 and TRBJ2-7, the full variable domain reads EAGVTQFPSHSVIEKGQTVTLRCDPISGHDNLYWYRRVMGKEIKFLLHFVKESKQDESGMPNNRFLAERTGGTYSTLKVQPAELEDSGVYFCASSQDVFPLRGQEQYFGPGTRLTVT.

To note about this clone: This same CDR3 is encoded by further DNA sequences in the sample. The chain links TRBV15 to TRBJ2-7, with D uncertain. Germline values: CDR1 LNHNV, CDR2 YYDKDF (reference sequence). Trimming stripped 0 bases from V and 3 bases from J, with 9 bases between. The CDR3 has 14 residues. In DNA form, the CDR3 reads TGTGCCACCAGCAGAGATCGCGGCTTCTACGAGCAGTACTTC. Protein: CATSRDRGFYEQYF.

This chain uses TRBV6-5 with TRBJ2-3; D possibly corresponds to TRBD1 (5 bases). CDR1 is MNHEY, CDR2 SVGAGI, per germline. Trimming pared 8 bases from V and 0 bases from J, leaving 12 bases between. The CDR3 runs to 14 residues. This CDR3 is CASSKGPSTDTQYF. In DNA, the CDR3 is TGTGCCAGCTCGAAGGGGCCTAGCACAGATACGCAGTATTTT.

DNA of the CDR3: TGTGCCACCCAAGGGGGAGGGGGAAATTCACCCCTCCACTTT. Translation gives CATQGGGGNSPLHF. V and J are TRBV24-1 and TRBJ1-6; TRBD1 is a possible D gene (6 bases). This CDR3 is built from 14 residues. Germline V gene data show CDR1 as KGHDR and CDR2 as SFDVKD. V was trimmed by 9 bases and J by 7 bases, leaving 15 bases between them.

The chain has TRBV7-3 and TRBJ2-3; 9 bases match TRBD1. Germline loops: CDR1 SGHTA, CDR2 FQGTGA. The CDR3 sequence is 14 residues long. Trimming removed 5 bases from V and 4 bases from J; junction bases left unmatched: 4. CDR3 DNA: TGTGCCAGCAGCCCGACAGGGGGGGCAGATACGCAGTATTTT. This sequence encodes CASSPTGGADTQYF.

The rearrangement uses TRBV14 and TRBJ2-1; 9 nucleotides line up with TRBD2. Germline CDR1 reads SGHDN; CDR2 reads FVKESK. V shed 2 bases and J 8 bases; nucleotides not matched to a gene: 7. The CDR3 extends over 15 amino acids. The CDR3 DNA reads as TGTGCCAGCAGCCAATTCTCTAGCGGGGTCTATGAGCAGTTCTTC. Translated, it gives CASSQFSSGVYEQFF.

The V and J genes are TRBV23-1 and TRBJ1-1; D might be TRBD1 (5 bases). TRBV23-1 has ORF status, its function being uncertain. The CDR3 totals 15 residues. V lost 6 bases to trimming and J lost 3 bases, with 17 bases between them. This chain's CDR3 is CASSLAGLEDTEAFF. CDR3 coding DNA: TGCGCCAGCAGCCTGGCGGGGCTGGAGGACACTGAAGCTTTCTTT.

The chain recombines TRBV3-1 (or the pseudogene TRBV3-2) with TRBJ2-3, with a tentative D call TRBD1 (5 bases). This CDR3 comprises 15 residues. Deletions cut 10 bases from V and 6 bases from J, with 23 bases between. Germline V gene lookup returns CDR1 LGHDT and CDR2 YNNKEL (reference sequence). CDR3 sequence (DNA): TGTGCCACAGCCAAGAGTCACCTACCAGGGGATACGCAGTATTTT. Protein: CATAKSHLPGDTQYF.

V usage is TRBV7-9 and J usage is TRBJ2-3; 12 nucleotides match TRBD2. Germline assignment: CDR1 SEHNR and CDR2 FQNEAQ (reference sequence). Unmatched junction bases numbered 7, after V lost 4 bases and J lost 5 bases. This CDR3 comprises 16 residues. CDR3 in amino acids: CASSSPSGGAGDTQYF. DNA of the CDR3: TGTGCCAGCAGCTCTCCTAGCGGGGGGGCCGGAGATACGCAGTATTTT.

J is TRBJ2-1 and V is TRBV5-1, with 11 positions matching TRBD2. This CDR3 is 14 amino acids long. From germline, CDR1 is SGHRS and CDR2 YFSETQ. V dropped 8 bases and J dropped 10; count of bases not matched to a gene: 11. The CDR3 coding sequence is TGCGCCAGTAAGATAGCGGGGGGGCCAAGAGAGCAGTTCTTC. Translated: CASKIAGGPREQFF.